These T cell receptor beta chains were read from a single sample in a study of CD8 T cells in ankylosing spondylitis. TCRdb redid the calling of the 5' RACE reads with MiXCR, one entry per CDR3 protein. The sample contains roughly 250,000 distinct CDR3 sequences, around 7.8% of which appear only once. Sequenced sample: blood, either unsorted or a sorted T cell fraction (not recorded which). These TCRs come from a male donor with ankylosing spondylitis or in good health (not recorded which). CDR3s include the opening cysteine and the closing phenylalanine or tryptophan. Fields, in order: V gene, J gene, CDR3 length, D gene, clone size, CDR3 DNA, CDR3 protein. D genes are given only for firm matches. The size field is filled for only some rows; it gives once, few, many or a size class.

TRBV12-3/TRBV12-4,TRBJ1-1,17,-,-,TGTGCCAGCAGTTATACTCGGGCCGTCCTAATGAACACTGAAGCTTTCTTT,CASSYTRAVLMNTEAFF
TRBV20-1,TRBJ1-1,14,-,-,TGCAGTGCTAGGATCCCTCAGGGAAACACTGAAGCTTTCTTT,CSARIPQGNTEAFF
TRBV9,TRBJ2-7,12,-,many,TGTGCCAGCAGCGTCGGGGGTGGGGAGCAGTACTTC,CASSVGGGEQYF
TRBV4-2,TRBJ1-1,13,-,many,TGTGCCAGCAGCGATCGACGGGACACTGAAGCTTTCTTT,CASSDRRDTEAFF
TRBV5-1,TRBJ2-5,15,-,many,TGCGCCAGCACCTATACGGGGGCCTCAGGTGGGACCCAGTACTTC,CASTYTGASGGTQYF
TRBV18,TRBJ2-1,19,TRBD2,-,TGTGCCAGCTCACGAACAGCGGGGGGCTCGGATCACTCCTACAATGAGCAGTTCTTC,CASSRTAGGSDHSYNEQFF
TRBV19,TRBJ1-6,15,-,many,TGTGCCAGTTTGAAGGATAGCTCCTATAATTCACCCCTCCACTTT,CASLKDSSYNSPLHF
TRBV6-1,TRBJ1-5,12,-,many,TGTGCCACCCAGGGTCACAATCAGCCCCAGCATTTT,CATQGHNQPQHF
TRBV12-3/TRBV12-4,TRBJ1-6,13,-,many,TGTGCCAGCAGAACCGGCGAGAGCCCACCCCTCCACTTT,CASRTGESPPLHF
TRBV5-6,TRBJ1-1,14,-,few,TGTGCCAGCAGCCCCCCGACCCTGAACACTGAAGCTTTCTTT,CASSPPTLNTEAFF